The 20 T cell receptor beta chains below were found in one sample sequenced in a study of blood T cell repertoires in COVID-19. Assay used: immunoSEQ multiplex PCR; TCRdb lists only in-frame clones, some missing. The sample lists just under 350,000 clones; approximately 91% were seen once. The material sequenced was peripheral blood. All receptors derive from a woman aged 70 to 79 with COVID-19, enrolled during active disease.

This chain connects TRBV7-2 to TRBJ2-3; 15 bases are a match to TRBD2. Germline assignment: CDR1 SGHTA and CDR2 FQGNSA. V shed 6 bases and J 5 bases; nucleotides not matched to a gene: 9. There are 17 residues in the CDR3. DNA of the CDR3: TGTGCCAGCAGTTCCGGGACTAGCGGGGGGAGAGTAGATACGCAGTATTTT. Translation: CASSSGTSGGRVDTQYF.

The CDR3 DNA reads TGTGCCATCTGGTCGCGCGGGGGGGCGGACACCGGGGAGCTGTTTTTT. Protein: CAIWSRGGADTGELFF. This sequence joins TRBV10-3 and TRBJ2-2, with TRBD2 matching over 9 bases. CDR1 ENHRY and CDR2 SYGVKD come from the germline V gene. The CDR3 sequence is 16 residues long. With 8 bases clipped from V and 3 bases from J, the junction kept 10 bases outside the gene matches.

The chain joins TRBV6-5 to TRBJ1-1; no reliable D call. Germline CDR1 MNHEY, CDR2 SVGAGI. The V end lost 6 bases, the J end lost 5 bases, and 19 bases lay between the germline ends. CDR3 length: 15 amino acids. The CDR3 nucleotides read TGTGCCAGCAGCGGTTTTCAGACAACAGTTACTGAAGCTTTCTTT. It codes for CASSGFQTTVTEAFF.

A single count supports this clone. The chain employs TRBV2 and TRBJ2-3; D is unclear. The ends were cut back, 3 bases at V and 3 bases at J, with 7 bases in the middle. Germline values: CDR1 SNHLY, CDR2 FYNNEI. The CDR3 runs 13 residues. This CDR3 is CASSEEITDTQYF. In nucleotides, the CDR3 is TGTGCCAGCAGTGAGGAGATAACAGATACGCAGTATTTT. The complete variable domain, with remaining parts taken from reference TRBV2 and TRBJ2-3, reads EPEVTQTPSHQVTQMGQEVILRCVPISNHLYFYWYRQILGQKVEFLVSFYNNEISEKSEIFDDQFSVERPDGSNFTLKIRSTKLEDSAMYFCASSEEITDTQYFGPGTRLTVL.

The chain's CDR3 is CASSFGLTHNEQFF. The CDR3 DNA follows: TGTGCCAGCAGCTTTGGCCTCACCCACAATGAGCAGTTCTTC. The chain couples TRBV13 to TRBJ2-1; no definite D call. CDR3 length: 14 residues. With 3 bases removed from V and 5 bases from J, the gap between germline ends came to 11 bases. Germline CDR1 PRHDT, CDR2 FYEKMQ (reference sequence).

The V and J genes are TRBV9 and TRBJ1-4; D gene ambiguous. The CDR3 loop spans 14 amino acids. The germline CDR1 and CDR2 sequences are SGDLS and YYNGEE. Trimming cost V 0 bases and J 4 bases, with 7 bases left between them. The CDR3 coding sequence is TGTGCCAGCAGCGTAGGCGGAAGTAATGAAAAACTGTTTTTT. It yields the protein CASSVGGSNEKLFF.

This sequence joins TRBV2 and TRBJ2-5; D unresolved. The germline V gene encodes CDR1 SNHLY and CDR2 FYNNEI. The V gene lost 5 bases and the J gene lost 2 bases, with 3 bases spanning the gap. The CDR3 is 11 residues long. The CDR3 protein is CASSYQETQYF. DNA of the CDR3: TGTGCCAGCAGTTATCAAGAGACCCAGTACTTC. Full variable domain (remainder filled in from reference TRBV2 and TRBJ2-5): EPEVTQTPSHQVTQMGQEVILRCVPISNHLYFYWYRQILGQKVEFLVSFYNNEISEKSEIFDDQFSVERPDGSNFTLKIRSTKLEDSAMYFCASSYQETQYFGPGTRLLVL.

The chain carries TRBV7-6 and TRBJ1-3; a possible D gene is TRBD1 (6 bases). Trimming cost V 4 bases and J 0 bases, with 13 bases left between them. Per germline, CDR1 SGHVS and CDR2 FNYEAQ. There are 16 residues in the CDR3. CDR3 bases: TGTGCCAGCAGCTCGTTAACAGGGAGCTCTGGAAACACCATATATTTT. The encoded protein is CASSSLTGSSGNTIYF.

V usage is TRBV28 and J usage is TRBJ1-1; D unclear. This CDR3 comprises 14 residues. The ends were cut back, 3 bases at V and 1 base at J, with 9 bases in the middle. Germline V gives CDR1 MDHEN, CDR2 SYDVKM. In DNA, the CDR3 is TGTGCCAGCAGTTTTAGTTCGAGGAACACTGAAGCTTTCTTT. Its protein is CASSFSSRNTEAFF.

CDR3 protein: CASSSGALGGTDTQYF. The DNA for the CDR3 is TGTGCCAGTAGTTCCGGGGCCCTTGGGGGGACAGATACGCAGTATTTT. J is TRBJ2-3 and V is TRBV19, with a weak D call TRBD2 (6 bases). The length of the CDR3 is 16 residues. The ends were cut back, 5 bases at V and 3 bases at J, with 18 bases in the middle. Germline lookup yields CDR1 LNHDA and CDR2 SQIVND (reference sequence).

V and J are TRBV29-1 and TRBJ1-1; 8 nucleotides align to TRBD1. This CDR3 spans 12 amino acids. Unmatched junction bases numbered 3, after V lost 7 bases and J lost 2 bases. Germline loops: CDR1 SQVTM, CDR2 ANQGSEA. The CDR3 region is CSAQGANTEAFF. DNA of the CDR3: TGCAGCGCCCAGGGGGCTAACACTGAAGCTTTCTTT.

The V call is TRBV28, the J call TRBJ1-5; 10 bases align to TRBD1. With 5 bases clipped from V and 7 bases from J, the junction kept 5 bases outside the gene matches. The germline V gene has CDR1 MDHEN and CDR2 SYDVKM. The CDR3 has 14 amino acids. The CDR3, as DNA: TGTGCCAGCAGTCCGGGACAGGGGAACCAGCCCCAGCATTTT. Translation: CASSPGQGNQPQHF.

The chain carries TRBV7-2 and TRBJ1-2; tentative D call: TRBD1 (6 bases). Trimming removed 3 bases at V and 8 bases at J, with 16 bases between. CDR1 is SGHTA, CDR2 FQGNSA, per germline. This CDR3 has 14 residues. CDR3 residues: CASSFVTTGSGYTF. The DNA of the CDR3 is TGTGCCAGCAGCTTCGTAACAACAGGGTCCGGCTACACCTTC. Full variable domain (outside the CDR3, taken from reference TRBV7-2 and TRBJ1-2): GAGVSQSPSNKVTEKGKDVELRCDPISGHTALYWYRQSLGQGLEFLIYFQGNSAPDKSGLPSDRFSAERTGGSVSTLTIQRTQQEDSAVYLCASSFVTTGSGYTFGSGTRLTVV.

The chain combines TRBV24-1 with TRBJ2-5; 9 bases match TRBD2. The length of the CDR3 is 18 residues. Germline V lookup: CDR1 KGHDR, CDR2 SFDVKD. V shed 6 bases and J 1 base; nucleotides not matched to a gene: 14. The DNA of the CDR3 is TGTGCCACCAGTCCTGCTTCGCGGGGGGGATTACTCCAAGAGACCCAGTACTTC. It is translated as CATSPASRGGLLQETQYF.

With respect to this clone: Additional DNA sequences in this sample encode the identical CDR3. This sequence joins TRBV30 and TRBJ1-1, with D uncertain. Per the germline V gene, CDR1 is GTSNPN and CDR2 is SVGIG (reference sequence). V lost 2 bases and J lost 5, with 9 bases in between. The length of the CDR3 is 12 residues. CDR3 in amino acids: CAWSRGGTEAFF. CDR3 nucleotides: TGTGCCTGGAGTAGAGGTGGTACTGAAGCTTTCTTT.

V usage is TRBV10-3 and J usage is TRBJ2-7, with 9 bases fitting TRBD2. Germline CDR1 and CDR2: ENHRY and SYGVKD. The CDR3 runs 15 residues. V shed 6 bases and J 2 bases; nucleotides not matched to a gene: 8. The CDR3 sequence is CAISPKAGGPYEQYF. For the CDR3, the DNA is TGTGCCATCAGCCCTAAAGCGGGGGGCCCCTACGAGCAGTACTTC.

This chain joins TRBV29-1 and TRBJ1-4; 7 nucleotides match TRBD1. The CDR3 extends over 14 amino acids. The trim removed 4 bases at V and 3 bases at J, leaving 5 bases unmatched. Germline CDR1 is SQVTM and CDR2 is ANQGSEA. The CDR3 spells CSVALGTANEKLFF. The CDR3 bases are TGCAGCGTTGCTCTTGGGACAGCTAATGAAAAACTGTTTTTT.

The rearrangement uses TRBV6-5 and TRBJ1-1, with 7 nucleotides matching TRBD1. The CDR3 is 15 residues long. Germline V gene lookup returns CDR1 MNHEY and CDR2 SVGAGI. With V trimmed by 7 bases and J by 2 bases, 10 bases remained unmatched. The CDR3 DNA reads as TGTGCCAGCATTAAACGACAGGGTGTTAACACTGAAGCTTTCTTT. Protein: CASIKRQGVNTEAFF.

The V and J genes are TRBV7-2 and TRBJ1-2, with 7 nucleotides matching TRBD1. Germline trimming cut 5 bases from V and 4 bases from J; bases unmatched to any gene: 7. Germline V gene data show CDR1 as SGHTA and CDR2 as FQGNSA. The CDR3 contains 14 residues. In DNA form, the CDR3 reads TGTGCCAGCAGCCCAGGGGGTTTCGGCTATGGCTACACCTTC. Translated, it gives CASSPGGFGYGYTF.

J is TRBJ1-1 and V is TRBV27; D is perhaps TRBD1 (5 bases). Germline V gene data show CDR1 as MNHEY and CDR2 as SMNVEV (reference sequence). The V end was cut by 3 bases, the J end by 1 base, with 15 bases between. CDR3 length: 16 residues. CDR3 DNA: TGTGCCAGCAGTTTGATGGCAGGGAGGGGGAACACTGAAGCTTTCTTT. The encoded protein is CASSLMAGRGNTEAFF.